Sequencing of this T cell receptor (beta chain) was carried out in a study of T cell changes during pregnancy in multiple sclerosis. Here immunoSEQ multiplex PCR was the method, and the copy in TCRdb shows in-frame clones only, minus some. The sample shows 70,000 to 85,000 clones, about 90% of them seen only once. Germline V CDR1 and CDR2: LGHNA, YNFKEQ. The V gene end was trimmed by 0 bases and the J gene end by 2 bases; junction bases not matched to a gene: 7. This CDR3 spans 18 amino acids. The receptor comes from a female donor with multiple sclerosis, enrolled in a pregnancy study. V is TRBV4-2 and J is TRBJ2-3; 11 bases align to TRBD2. Sequencing used peripheral blood, obtained before pregnancy. The chain's CDR3 is CASSQDHPSGGITDTQYF. CDR3 nucleotides: TGTGCCAGCAGCCAAGATCATCCTAGCGGGGGGATCACAGATACGCAGTATTTT.